The clone carrying this T cell receptor beta chain came up a few times. What it recognizes is unknown. The data were taken from a study of T cell repertoires in cytomegalovirus infection. V shed 5 bases and J shed 0 bases, with 14 bases lying between them. CDR1 is SGHAT, CDR2 FQNNGV, per germline. This CDR3 comprises 16 residues. TCRdb redid the calling of the reads with MiXCR, one entry per CDR3 protein. The sample consists of about 830,000 distinct CDR3 sequences, 30% to 35% of them appearing once. V usage is TRBV11-2 and J usage is TRBJ1-3, with unresolved D. Sequenced material: cultured CD8+ T cells from PBMCs, taken from culture after CMV antigen stimulation. The receptor comes from a human donor in good health (CMV status not recorded). Some clones in this sample may be carry-over from other donors' samples. The CDR3 spells CASSRNLRISGNTIYF. In DNA form, the CDR3 reads TGTGCCAGCAGCCGAAACCTGCGTATCTCTGGAAACACCATATATTTT.